This is a list of T cell receptor beta chains from one sample in a study of blood T cell repertoires in COVID-19. Profiling relied on immunoSEQ multiplex PCR, and the TCRdb table lists in-frame clones only, not all of them. The sample shows around 330,000 clones, 89% of them seen only once. Sequencing was carried out using PBMCs or T cells enriched from blood (not recorded which). These receptors came from a woman aged 40 to 50 who had recovered from COVID-19. The CDR3 runs from the conserved cysteine through the conserved F or W. A D gene is named only where the DNA matches it firmly. Expanded clones get a size class; other rows say once, few or many, or leave the size out.

abundance,d_gene,v_gene,j_gene,CDR3aa,CDR3nt
NA,NA,TRBV11-3,TRBJ2-3,CASSLGGQNSDTQYF,TGTGCCAGCAGCTTAGGGGGACAAAACTCAGATACGCAGTATTTT
NA,TRBD2,TRBV9,TRBJ2-7,CASSAGLVSYEQYF,TGTGCCAGCAGCGCGGGACTAGTAAGCTACGAGCAGTACTTC
NA,NA,TRBV3-1/TRBV3-2,TRBJ2-7,CASSQGYSGFLHEQYF,TGTGCCAGCAGCCAAGGGTATAGCGGTTTTCTCCACGAGCAGTACTTC
few,NA,TRBV24-1,TRBJ1-2,CATSEPGIGRYGYTF,TGTGCCACCAGTGAGCCCGGGATTGGGCGTTATGGCTACACCTTC
NA,NA,TRBV30,TRBJ1-2,CAWSGAAQVNYGYTF,TGTGCCTGGAGTGGGGCAGCCCAAGTTAACTATGGCTACACCTTC
NA,TRBD2,TRBV7-9,TRBJ2-1,CASSLVLAGFGEQFF,TGTGCCAGCAGCTTAGTCCTAGCGGGATTCGGTGAGCAGTTCTTC
NA,TRBD1,TRBV12-5,TRBJ2-7,CASGLGTGGYEQYF,TGTGCTAGTGGTTTGGGAACAGGGGGCTACGAGCAGTACTTC
NA,TRBD1,TRBV30,TRBJ1-1,CAWSRQGAMNTEAFF,TGTGCCTGGAGCCGGCAGGGGGCGATGAACACTGAAGCTTTCTTT
NA,NA,TRBV30,TRBJ1-1,CAWSGQTEAFF,TGTGCCTGGAGTGGGCAGACTGAAGCTTTCTTT
NA,TRBD1,TRBV7-2,TRBJ2-1,CASSLVGGQGVEQFF,TGTGCCAGCAGCTTAGTAGGGGGACAGGGGGTTGAGCAGTTCTTC
NA,TRBD2,TRBV18,TRBJ2-7,CASSQAGGPYEQYF,TGTGCCAGCTCACAAGCGGGAGGGCCATACGAGCAGTACTTC
NA,TRBD2,TRBV29-1,TRBJ2-1,CSVDLAGVYNEQFF,TGCAGCGTTGATTTGGCGGGGGTATACAATGAGCAGTTCTTC
NA,TRBD1,TRBV27,TRBJ2-5,CASSPLPGQGAKETQYF,TGTGCCAGCAGTCCACTCCCGGGACAGGGGGCCAAAGAGACCCAGTACTTC
NA,NA,TRBV6-5,TRBJ2-7,CASSYSPEVPSYF,TGTGCCAGCAGTTACTCTCCCGAGGTCCCGAGTTACTTC
many,TRBD1,TRBV4-3,TRBJ1-5,CASSQSWTGAINQPQHF,TGCGCCAGCAGCCAATCTTGGACAGGGGCGATCAATCAGCCCCAGCATTTT
NA,NA,TRBV9,TRBJ2-3,CASSKLDTQYF,TGTGCCAGCAGCAAACTGGATACGCAGTATTTT
NA,TRBD2,TRBV7-9,TRBJ2-2,CASSGEGQSTGELFF,TGTGCCAGCAGCGGGGAGGGGCAGAGCACCGGGGAGCTGTTTTTT
NA,NA,TRBV15,TRBJ1-1,CATSVGWGRENTEAFF,TGTGCCACCAGCGTAGGTTGGGGGCGCGAGAACACTGAAGCTTTCTTT
NA,TRBD1,TRBV6-2/TRBV6-3,TRBJ1-2,CASSYGTGQFYGYTF,TGTGCCAGCAGTTACGGGACAGGGCAGTTCTATGGCTACACCTTC
NA,TRBD2,TRBV7-3,TRBJ2-3,CASSPAGGRADTQYF,TGTGCCAGCAGCCCAGCGGGGGGGAGGGCAGATACGCAGTATTTT
few,TRBD2,TRBV3-1/TRBV3-2,TRBJ2-5,CASSQFSGGGETQYF,TGTGCCAGCAGCCAATTTAGCGGGGGCGGGGAGACCCAGTACTTC
NA,NA,TRBV7-3,TRBJ2-1,CASSSLLTSQLSSYNEQFF,TGTGCCAGCAGCTCTCTACTAACTAGCCAATTGAGCTCCTACAATGAGCAGTTCTTC